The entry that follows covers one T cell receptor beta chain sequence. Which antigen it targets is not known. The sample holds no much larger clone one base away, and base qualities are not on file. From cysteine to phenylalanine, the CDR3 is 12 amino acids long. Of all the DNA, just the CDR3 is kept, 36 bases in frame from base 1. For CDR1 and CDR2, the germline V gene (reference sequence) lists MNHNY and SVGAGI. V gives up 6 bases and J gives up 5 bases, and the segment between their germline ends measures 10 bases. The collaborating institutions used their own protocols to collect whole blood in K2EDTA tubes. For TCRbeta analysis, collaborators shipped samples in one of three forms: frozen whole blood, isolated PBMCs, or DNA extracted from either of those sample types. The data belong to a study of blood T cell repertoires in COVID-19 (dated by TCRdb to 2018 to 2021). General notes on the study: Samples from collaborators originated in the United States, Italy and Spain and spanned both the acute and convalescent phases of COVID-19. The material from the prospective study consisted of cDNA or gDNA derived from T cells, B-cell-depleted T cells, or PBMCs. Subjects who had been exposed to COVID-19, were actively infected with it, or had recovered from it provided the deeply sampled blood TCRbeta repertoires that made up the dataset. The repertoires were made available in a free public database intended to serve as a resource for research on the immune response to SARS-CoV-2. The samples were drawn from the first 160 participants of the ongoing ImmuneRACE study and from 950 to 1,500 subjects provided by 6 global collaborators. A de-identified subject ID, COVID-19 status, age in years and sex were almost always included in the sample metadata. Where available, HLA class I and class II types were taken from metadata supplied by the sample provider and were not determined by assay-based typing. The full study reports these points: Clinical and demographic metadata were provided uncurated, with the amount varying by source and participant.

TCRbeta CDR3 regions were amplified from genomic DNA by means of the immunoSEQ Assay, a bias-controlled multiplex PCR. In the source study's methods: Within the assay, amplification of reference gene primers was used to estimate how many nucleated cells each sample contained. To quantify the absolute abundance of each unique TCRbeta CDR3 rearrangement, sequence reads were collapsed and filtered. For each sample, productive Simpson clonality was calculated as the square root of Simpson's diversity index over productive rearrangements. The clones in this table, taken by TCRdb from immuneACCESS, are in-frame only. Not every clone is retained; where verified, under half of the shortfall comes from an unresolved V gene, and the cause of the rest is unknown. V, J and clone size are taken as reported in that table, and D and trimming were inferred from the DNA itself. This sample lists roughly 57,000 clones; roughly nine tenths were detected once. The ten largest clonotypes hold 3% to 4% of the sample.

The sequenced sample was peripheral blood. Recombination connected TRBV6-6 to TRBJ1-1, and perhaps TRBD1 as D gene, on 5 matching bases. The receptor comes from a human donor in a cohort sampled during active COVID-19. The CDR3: CASSPTGTEAFF. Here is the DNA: TGTGCCAGCAGCCCCACAGGAACTGAAGCTTTCTTT.